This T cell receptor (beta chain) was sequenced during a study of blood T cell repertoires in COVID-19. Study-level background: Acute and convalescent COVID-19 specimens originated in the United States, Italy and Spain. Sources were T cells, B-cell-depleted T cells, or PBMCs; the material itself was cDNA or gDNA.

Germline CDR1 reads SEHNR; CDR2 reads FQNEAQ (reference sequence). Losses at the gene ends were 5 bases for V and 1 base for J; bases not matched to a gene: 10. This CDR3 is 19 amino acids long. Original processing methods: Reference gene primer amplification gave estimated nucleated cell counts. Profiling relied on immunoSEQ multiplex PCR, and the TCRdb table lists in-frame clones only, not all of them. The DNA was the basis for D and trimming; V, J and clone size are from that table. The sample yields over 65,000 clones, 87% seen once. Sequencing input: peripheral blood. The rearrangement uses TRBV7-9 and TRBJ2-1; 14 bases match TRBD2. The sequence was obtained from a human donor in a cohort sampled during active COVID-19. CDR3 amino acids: CASSARLAGGEKSYNEQFF. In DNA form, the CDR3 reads TGTGCCAGCAGCGCCCGACTAGCGGGAGGGGAAAAGTCCTACAATGAGCAGTTCTTC.